The sample holds a few counts of the clone carrying this T cell receptor (beta chain). The target antigen is unknown. With no exception, relapse followed autologous stem cell transplantation in all patients, and brentuximab vedotin exposure varied. The CDR3 covers 12 residues. The germline CDR1 and CDR2 sequences are WSHSY and SAAADI. Trimming cost V 1 base and J 6 bases, with 7 bases left between them. These data originate in a study of PD-1 blockade in classical Hodgkin lymphoma. Overall study: Patients had nivolumab dosed at 3 mg/kg, delivered intravenously every 2 weeks.

Study-wide results and limits: Complete responders possessed baseline diversity comparable to newly diagnosed patients. It was CD4+ TCR diversity, not CD8+, that rose significantly by C4D1. Before treatment, TCR diversity in newly diagnosed patients was reportedly lower than in healthy donors.

Here immunoSEQ multiplex PCR was the method, and the copy in TCRdb shows in-frame clones only, minus some. The sample lists about 21,000 clones, approximately 71% occurring once. This receptor was taken from a human donor with classical Hodgkin lymphoma. The chain links TRBV10-2 to TRBJ2-7; D gene uncertain. Sequencing was performed on peripheral blood mononuclear cells (PBMCs), taken at baseline. CDR3 in amino acids: CASSEFRSEQYF. Written as DNA, the CDR3 is TGCGCCAGCAGTGAGTTTAGGAGCGAGCAGTACTTC.